The clone carrying this TCR beta chain was found once. Across about 22 US areas, participants ranged in age from roughly 18 to 95 years. Cohorts were based on clinical histories the participants reported. Donors in Cohort 3 who had recovered were those with two negative PCRs, healthcare professional clearance, or resolution of their symptoms. Losses at the gene ends were 4 bases for V and 3 bases for J; bases not matched to a gene: 5. The length of the CDR3 is 15 residues. Per the germline V gene, CDR1 is MNHEY and CDR2 is SVGAGI. The sample originates from a study of blood T cell repertoires in COVID-19. Generated by immunoSEQ multiplex PCR, the TCRdb table keeps only in-frame clones and is missing some. The profile covers approximately 150,000 clones, with 84% appearing a single time and about 8% taken by the ten largest.

The chain recombines TRBV6-5 with TRBJ1-2, with 10 bases that match TRBD1. Sequences were obtained from PBMCs or T cells enriched from blood (not recorded which). This sequence was found in a woman between 45 and 60 years old who had recovered from COVID-19. Here the CDR3 reads CASSFTGTGDYGYTF. The CDR3 region has the DNA TGTGCCAGCAGTTTTACCGGGACAGGGGACTATGGCTACACCTTC.